These 22 T cell receptor beta chains came from one sample sequenced in a study of cytomegalovirus exposure and HLA in healthy donors. Repertoires were generated with immunoSEQ multiplex PCR, while TCRdb's copy carries only in-frame clones and drops some. The sample consists of 110,000 or so clones, 86% of them appearing once. Input material: PBMCs. The receptors originated from a man younger than 30 in good health and CMV-seronegative.

The chain joins TRBV5-6 to TRBJ2-4; D remains ambiguous. Trimming took off 1 base at V and 0 bases at J, with 8 bases between the two ends. CDR1 and CDR2 from the germline V gene are SGHDT and YYEEEE. CDR3 size: 15 residues. CDR3 sequence (DNA): TGTGCCAGCAGCTTGAGGCGACTAGCCAAAAACATTCAGTACTTC. This codes for CASSLRRLAKNIQYF.

The V call is TRBV9, the J call TRBJ2-3; a possible D gene is TRBD1 (5 bases). V lost 1 base and J 2 bases, leaving 11 bases between the germline ends. Germline-derived CDR1 and CDR2 are SGDLS and YYNGEE. The CDR3 is made up of 15 amino acids. CDR3 loop: CASSVSAQVTDTQYF. The DNA of the CDR3 is TGTGCCAGCAGCGTAAGTGCACAGGTCACAGATACGCAGTATTTT. The entire variable domain, with the rest obtained from reference TRBV9 and TRBJ2-3, is as follows: DSGVTQTPKHLITATGQRVTLRCSPRSGDLSVYWYQQSLDQGLQFLIQYYNGEERAKGNILERFSAQQFPDLHSELNLSSLELGDSALYFCASSVSAQVTDTQYFGPGTRLTVL.

The V and J genes are TRBV10-1 and TRBJ1-1; no clear D. V lost 0 bases to trimming and J lost 4 bases, with 3 bases between them. The CDR3 contains 12 residues. Germline V CDR1 and CDR2: WNHNN, SYGVQD (reference sequence). CDR3 in amino acids: CASSESSTEAFF. CDR3 DNA sequence: TGCGCCAGCAGTGAGTCGAGCACTGAAGCTTTCTTT.

This sequence joins TRBV27 and TRBJ1-2; 7 positions agree with TRBD1. With V trimmed by 6 bases and J by 8 bases, 15 bases remained unmatched. Germline V gene lookup returns CDR1 MNHEY and CDR2 SMNVEV (reference sequence). The CDR3 consists of 15 residues. The chain's CDR3 is CASRGPEGAQGGYTF. The CDR3 DNA follows: TGTGCCAGCAGGGGGCCTGAGGGGGCGCAAGGCGGCTACACCTTC.

This chain joins TRBV2 and TRBJ2-3; TRBD1 matches 9 bases. This CDR3 has 16 residues. V was pared by 4 bases and J by 3 bases, with 8 bases of the junction left unmatched. Germline CDR1 SNHLY, CDR2 FYNNEI. CDR3 in amino acids: CASSAAGTGTTDTQYF. CDR3 DNA: TGTGCCAGCAGTGCAGCCGGGACAGGGACGACAGATACGCAGTATTTT.

The CDR3 sequence is CASSPLGGGGDNEQFF. The CDR3 nucleotides are TGTGCCAGCAGCCCTCTCGGCGGGGGGGGCGACAATGAGCAGTTCTTC. This sequence joins TRBV5-6 and TRBJ2-1; the match to TRBD2 covers 9 bases. This CDR3 has 16 amino acids. The germline CDR1 and CDR2 sequences are SGHDT and YYEEEE. V trimming: 4 bases; J trimming: 5 bases; junction bases outside the gene matches: 10.

The J gene is TRBJ2-3, the V gene TRBV29-1, with 7 bases matching TRBD1. CDR1 and CDR2 from the germline V gene are SQVTM and ANQGSEA. The CDR3 covers 13 residues. The CDR3 sequence: CRVGQAFTDTQYF. The CDR3 DNA reads as TGCAGAGTAGGACAGGCCTTCACAGATACGCAGTATTTT.

J is TRBJ2-1 and V is TRBV11-2, with D possibly TRBD1 on 5 matching bases. CDR1 SGHAT and CDR2 FQNNGV come from the germline V gene. The CDR3 covers 15 residues. Trimming took 2 bases from V and 8 from J, leaving 16 bases between them. CDR3 DNA sequence: TGTGCCAGCAGCTTACGCTGGGGCCAATTAGATGAGCAGTTCTTC. This encodes CASSLRWGQLDEQFF.

V gene TRBV5-6 combines with J gene TRBJ1-2; maybe TRBD1 (5 bases). Germline V CDR1 and CDR2: SGHDT, YYEEEE. The CDR3 has 16 residues. Trimming took 6 bases from V and 8 from J, leaving 26 bases between them. CDR3: CASNSPRGTRPGGYTF. The CDR3 bases are TGTGCCAGCAACTCCCCCCGGGGGACCCGCCCTGGGGGCTACACCTTC. Full variable domain (remainder filled in from reference TRBV5-6 and TRBJ1-2): DAGVTQSPTHLIKTRGQQVTLRCSPKSGHDTVSWYQQALGQGPQFIFQYYEEEERQRGNFPDRFSGHQFPNYSSELNVNALLLGDSALYLCASNSPRGTRPGGYTFGSGTRLTVV.

The rearrangement uses TRBV19 and TRBJ2-7; no firm D call. The CDR3 is made up of 13 amino acids. The germline gives CDR1 LNHDA, CDR2 SQIVND (reference sequence). V was trimmed by 6 bases and J by 5 bases, leaving 14 bases between them. The CDR3 sequence is CASRSGVIDEQYF. In DNA, the CDR3 is TGTGCCAGTAGATCGGGTGTGATTGACGAGCAGTACTTC.

The chain uses TRBV5-6 and TRBJ1-2, with D unclear. Looked up from germline, CDR1 is SGHDT and CDR2 is YYEEEE. The CDR3 is 13 amino acids. The ends were cut back, 3 bases at V and 5 bases at J, with 11 bases in the middle. CDR3 sequence (DNA): TGTGCCAGCAGCTCAGGATCAGGTTATGGCTACACCTTC. Protein sequence: CASSSGSGYGYTF.

This clone was seen more than once but under ten times. This chain joins TRBV7-9 and TRBJ1-5; D possibly corresponds to TRBD1 (6 bases). Trimming removed 3 bases at V and 7 bases at J, with 13 bases between. CDR3 length equals 14 residues. Germline CDR1 reads SEHNR; CDR2 reads FQNEAQ (reference sequence). The CDR3 DNA sequence: TGTGCCAGCAGCTTTACAGGGCCGGGCCAGCCCCAGCATTTT. It yields the protein CASSFTGPGQPQHF.

This sequence joins TRBV29-1 and TRBJ2-7; 9 bases match TRBD1. Losses at the gene ends were 1 base for V and 1 base for J; bases not matched to a gene: 5. This CDR3 contains 15 residues. Germline V gene lookup returns CDR1 SQVTM and CDR2 ANQGSEA. The CDR3 protein is CSVEVGTGSSYEQYF. CDR3 in DNA: TGCAGCGTTGAAGTAGGGACAGGGTCTTCCTACGAGCAGTACTTC.

The rearrangement links TRBV7-2 to TRBJ2-1, with a tentative D call TRBD1 (5 bases). The CDR3 has 15 residues. The germline V and J ends were trimmed by 3 bases and 8 bases, with 17 bases remaining between them. Germline V gene lookup returns CDR1 SGHTA and CDR2 FQGNSA. The CDR3 here is CASSFGRVKGDEQFF. The CDR3 nucleotides are TGTGCCAGCAGCTTCGGCAGGGTTAAGGGCGATGAGCAGTTCTTC.

This clone was detected once. The chain uses TRBV2 and TRBJ2-2; D uncertain. Trimming shortened V by 5 bases and J by 6 bases, and 10 bases separated the two germline ends. Germline V gene sequence: CDR1 SNHLY, CDR2 FYNNEI. The CDR3 totals 13 residues. The CDR3 region has the DNA TGTGCCAGCAGTCCACAGAGCCCCGGGGAGCTGTTTTTT. This encodes CASSPQSPGELFF. Combining the CDR3 with reference TRBV2 and TRBJ2-2 gives the whole variable domain EPEVTQTPSHQVTQMGQEVILRCVPISNHLYFYWYRQILGQKVEFLVSFYNNEISEKSEIFDDQFSVERPDGSNFTLKIRSTKLEDSAMYFCASSPQSPGELFFGEGSRLTVL.

The CDR3 here is CASSSGTARQETQYF. The CDR3 DNA follows: TGCGCCAGCAGCTCCGGGACAGCGAGACAAGAGACCCAGTACTTC. This chain links TRBV5-1 with TRBJ2-5, with 7 bases matching TRBD1. The junction had 7 bases not matched to a gene; V was cut back by 3 bases and J by 2 bases. CDR3 length: 15 residues. Germline V gene sequence: CDR1 SGHRS, CDR2 YFSETQ.

The chain is built from TRBV30 and TRBJ1-5, with D perhaps matching TRBD1 (5 bases). Trimming took 3 bases from V and 1 from J, leaving 16 bases between them. The germline gives CDR1 GTSNPN, CDR2 SVGIG (reference sequence). The CDR3 totals 16 residues. For the CDR3, the DNA is TGTGCCTGGAGCCCAAGAAGGGGCCAGAGCAATCAGCCCCAGCATTTT. Amino acids: CAWSPRRGQSNQPQHF.

V and J are TRBV27 and TRBJ2-7, with 11 positions matching TRBD2. V was pared by 5 bases and J by 3 bases, with 3 bases of the junction left unmatched. Germline CDR1 is MNHEY and CDR2 is SMNVEV (reference sequence). This CDR3 is 14 amino acids long. The CDR3 loop is CASSPGTSGYEQYF. Written as DNA, the CDR3 is TGTGCCAGCAGTCCTGGGACTAGCGGCTACGAGCAGTACTTC.

The rearrangement uses TRBV27 and TRBJ2-7; weak D call: TRBD2 (5 bases). V was trimmed by 8 bases and J by 0 bases, leaving 8 bases between them. Germline V lookup: CDR1 MNHEY, CDR2 SMNVEV (reference sequence). This CDR3 region has 12 residues. The CDR3 sequence: CASRAGSYEQYF. The CDR3 coding sequence is TGTGCCAGCCGGGCGGGCTCCTACGAGCAGTACTTC.

Here the CDR3 reads CASRPTGNTEAFF. In DNA form, the CDR3 reads TGTGCCAGCAGACCAACGGGGAACACTGAAGCTTTCTTT. The V and J genes are TRBV6-6 and TRBJ1-1; D is undetermined. Trimming cost V 6 bases and J 1 base, with 9 bases left between them. CDR3 length: 13 residues. Germline CDR1 reads MNHNY; CDR2 reads SVGAGI (reference sequence).

About this clone itself: Distinct nucleotide sequences in the sample also encode this CDR3. The V gene is TRBV9, the J gene TRBJ1-3; D is unresolved. Trimming took off 3 bases at V and 0 bases at J, with 7 bases between the two ends. CDR1 SGDLS and CDR2 YYNGEE come from the germline V gene. The CDR3 is made up of 14 amino acids. For the CDR3, the DNA is TGTGCCAGCAGCGGAGGGAGCTCTGGAAACACCATATATTTT. Translating gives CASSGGSSGNTIYF.

The rearrangement uses TRBV16 and TRBJ2-7; 7 bases are shared with TRBD2. V was pared by 3 bases and J by 0 bases, with 8 bases of the junction left unmatched. Germline CDR1 is KGHSY and CDR2 is FQNENV. The CDR3 has 16 residues. This CDR3 is CASSQGGENGSYEQYF. CDR3 DNA: TGTGCCAGCAGCCAGGGGGGGGAGAATGGCTCCTACGAGCAGTACTTC.